The 22 T cell receptor beta chains below come from one sample, sequenced in a study of T cells in Graves' hyperthyroidism and ophthalmopathy. TCR beta CDR3 region amplification was performed from RNA transcripts. The HTBI primer set served for first-round RT-PCR of the TCR CDR3. TCRdb ran MiXCR on the multiplex PCR reads and lists one entry per CDR3 protein. The table records 700,000 to 850,000 distinct CDR3 sequences, 30% to 40% of them present only once. Sample: blood. These receptors were taken from a woman in her thirties or forties with Graves' hyperthyroidism.

This clonotype was found a few times. This chain uses TRBV6-2 or TRBV6-3 with TRBJ1-2; D unclear. Germline V gene sequence: CDR1 MNHEY, CDR2 SVGEGT. V dropped 8 bases and J dropped 5 bases, with 9 bases sitting between them. The CDR3 runs to 11 residues. The DNA for the CDR3 is TGTGCCAGCCAAACGGATTATGGCTACACCTTC. It encodes CASQTDYGYTF.

The J gene is TRBJ2-5, the V gene TRBV10-2; weak D call: TRBD1 (7 bases). The V gene lost 6 bases and the J gene lost 4 bases, with 18 bases spanning the gap. Germline V gives CDR1 WSHSY, CDR2 SAAADI. CDR3 size: 15 residues. The CDR3 region is CASSGRGGNGETQYF. In DNA form, the CDR3 reads TGCGCCAGCAGCGGGAGAGGGGGCAACGGAGAGACCCAGTACTTC.

Comment on this clonotype: At one end the junction does not follow the germline gene, possibly because of a read error. CDR3 nucleotide sequence: TGCGCCAGCAGCTTGAGGTCGGGGTTCGTACACGAGCAGTGCTTC. Translated, it gives CASSLRSGFVHEQCF. The rearrangement joins TRBV5-1 to TRBJ1-2; D remains unclear. The CDR3 is made up of 15 amino acids. The germline gives CDR1 SGHRS, CDR2 YFSETQ.

This clonotype was picked up a small number of times. CDR3 residues: CASSLRVRQFGSNQPQHF. The CDR3, as DNA: TGTGCCAGCAGCTTAAGAGTTCGACAGTTTGGTAGCAATCAGCCCCAGCATTTT. The chain employs TRBV7-2 and TRBJ1-5, with D possibly TRBD1 on 5 matching bases. The CDR3 extends over 18 amino acids. Germline V CDR1 and CDR2: SGHTA, FQGNSA. The V end lost 2 bases, the J end lost 0 bases, and 17 bases lay between the germline ends.

For this clonotype: A clone one base away is much larger, so this may be a read error. The chain uses TRBV12-3 or TRBV12-4 and TRBJ1-1; the D is unclear. V shed 10 bases and J shed 5 bases, with 20 bases lying between them. CDR3 size: 14 residues. The CDR3 coding sequence is TGTGCCAACAGCGCATCCGAAGAGTGGACTGAAGCTTTCTTT. It codes for CANSASEEWTEAFF.

This clonotype showed up just a few times. This chain uses TRBV27 with TRBJ1-2; 8 nucleotides agree with TRBD1. CDR3 length: 14 amino acids. The V and J ends lost 0 bases and 7 bases, in that order; junction bases with no gene match: 4. Per germline, CDR1 MNHEY and CDR2 SMNVEV (reference sequence). This CDR3 is CASSLSSGGSGYTF. CDR3 nucleotides: TGTGCCAGCAGTTTATCGTCAGGGGGCAGTGGCTACACCTTC.

About this clonotype itself: No conserved phenylalanine or tryptophan is present at the end of the CDR3, so a read error is the likely explanation. J is TRBJ2-7 and V is TRBV19; D not resolved. Looked up from germline, CDR1 is LNHDA and CDR2 is SQIVND (reference sequence). The CDR3 is made up of 15 amino acids. The ends were cut back, 5 bases at V and 2 bases at J, with 16 bases in the middle. CDR3 DNA: TGTGCCAGTAGTGGAGCCCCGGAGCGAACCTACGAGCAGTACCTC. The encoded protein is CASSGAPERTYEQYL.

This chain joins TRBV29-1 and TRBJ1-3, with 11 bases lining up with TRBD1. Trimming at V came to 3 bases and at J to 10 bases, leaving 2 bases not matched to a gene. This CDR3 contains 12 residues. The germline gives CDR1 SQVTM, CDR2 ANQGSEA. Written as DNA, the CDR3 is TGCAGCGTTGACGGACAGGGGGCTACCATATATTTT. Translation gives CSVDGQGATIYF. The full variable domain, with the rest looked up from reference TRBV29-1 and TRBJ1-3, is SAVISQKPSRDICQRGTSLTIQCQVDSQVTMMFWYRQQPGQSLTLIATANQGSEATYESGFVIDKFPISRPNLTFSTLTVSNMSPEDSSIYLCSVDGQGATIYFGEGSWLTVV.

Ten or more counts support this clonotype. The chain links TRBV9 to TRBJ1-3; 7 nucleotides line up with TRBD1. The V gene end was trimmed by 3 bases and the J gene end by 0 bases; junction bases not matched to a gene: 3. Germline V CDR1 and CDR2: SGDLS, YYNGEE. The CDR3 has 15 residues. The CDR3 loop reads CASSGGGRSGNTIYF. CDR3 DNA sequence: TGTGCCAGCAGCGGAGGGGGCCGCTCTGGAAACACCATATATTTT.

This clonotype was counted ten times or more. The CDR3 protein is CSVDESGSYTF. The CDR3 coding sequence is TGCAGCGTTGATGAGTCGGGTAGCTACACCTTC. V is TRBV29-1 and J is TRBJ1-2, with D unclear. This CDR3 is built from 11 residues. Trimming pared 3 bases from V and 9 bases from J, leaving 11 bases between. Germline V CDR1 and CDR2: SQVTM, ANQGSEA.

This clonotype was detected ten times or more. CDR3 in DNA: TGTGCCAGCAGCTTACAGGAGGGCCGTGGCTACACCTTC. Translating gives CASSLQEGRGYTF. The chain couples TRBV7-2 to TRBJ1-2; D unresolved. CDR1 SGHTA and CDR2 FQGNSA come from the germline V gene. Trimming left V 2 bases short and J 7 bases short, with 11 bases between. This CDR3 comprises 13 residues.

This rearrangement joins TRBV20-1 to TRBJ2-7; TRBD2 aligns across 13 bases. The CDR3 spans 14 residues. J lost 0 bases, V lost 5 bases, and 1 base had no gene match. CDR1 DFQATT and CDR2 SNEGSKA come from the germline V gene (reference sequence). CDR3 sequence: CSAGTSGNSYEQYF. The CDR3 nucleotides are TGCAGTGCTGGGACTAGCGGGAACTCCTACGAGCAGTACTTC.

The rearrangement joins TRBV12-3 or TRBV12-4 to TRBJ1-2, with 7 positions matching TRBD1. CDR3 length: 15 residues. V lost 5 bases, J lost 5 bases, and 11 bases stayed unmatched. In DNA form, the CDR3 reads TGTGCCAGCAGTCACCGGGACAGCATTAGATATGGCTACACCTTC. Translating gives CASSHRDSIRYGYTF.

This chain links TRBV6-4 with TRBJ2-7, with 8 bases aligning to TRBD1. The CDR3 spans 12 residues. J was trimmed by 5 bases and V by 10 bases; bases with no gene match: 7. The germline gives CDR1 MRHNA, CDR2 SNTAGT. CDR3 nucleotides: TGTGCCACCAGGACAGGGACCAACGAGCAGTACTTC. Translation: CATRTGTNEQYF.

This sequence joins TRBV10-3 and TRBJ1-5; D gene uncertain. From germline, CDR1 is ENHRY and CDR2 SYGVKD. The CDR3 extends over 14 amino acids. With 9 bases removed from V and 3 bases from J, the gap between germline ends came to 15 bases. CDR3 loop: CAISASLTNQPQHF. The CDR3 DNA reads as TGTGCCATATCGGCCTCCCTCACCAATCAGCCCCAGCATTTT.

There are a few counts of this clonotype. The gene calls are TRBV6-5 and TRBJ2-7; D is perhaps TRBD2 (5 bases). Germline V gene data show CDR1 as MNHEY and CDR2 as SVGAGI. The CDR3 has 14 residues. The ends were cut back, 3 bases at V and 7 bases at J, with 16 bases in the middle. The CDR3 bases are TGTGCCAGCAGTTATCCCCTCCGATCGGGAGAGCAGTACTTC. As protein: CASSYPLRSGEQYF.

This clonotype was observed many times. The V and J genes are TRBV19 and TRBJ1-1; D might be TRBD1 (5 bases). V dropped 8 bases and J dropped 11 bases, with 9 bases sitting between them. The V gene's germline CDR1 is LNHDA and CDR2 SQIVND (reference sequence). The length of the CDR3 is 9 residues. Written as DNA, the CDR3 is TGTGCCAGTTTTCCAGGGGCTTTCTTT. This sequence encodes CASFPGAFF.

This clonotype was observed many times. The rearrangement links TRBV10-3 to TRBJ1-2, with D hard to call. This CDR3 has 13 amino acids. Per germline, CDR1 ENHRY and CDR2 SYGVKD. V was clipped by 9 bases and J by 3 bases, with 14 bases between them. The CDR3 DNA sequence: TGTGCCATTCACAATGGGGAGGACTATGGCTACACCTTC. As protein: CAIHNGEDYGYTF.

The chain employs TRBV29-1 and TRBJ1-2; no firm D call. This CDR3 is built from 12 residues. The V gene lost 4 bases and the J gene lost 4 bases, with 10 bases spanning the gap. CDR1 SQVTM and CDR2 ANQGSEA come from the germline V gene. This CDR3 is CSVVHGLYGYTF. The DNA of the CDR3 is TGCAGCGTTGTGCACGGACTCTATGGCTACACCTTC.

The V call is TRBV11-2, the J call TRBJ2-2, with TRBD2 as a possible D gene (9 bases). Trimming left V 10 bases short and J 7 bases short, with 22 bases between. The CDR3 loop spans 15 amino acids. The germline V gene has CDR1 SGHAT and CDR2 FQNNGV. Written as DNA, the CDR3 is TGTGCCACCAAGCGGGAGGTGGACAGGGACGGGGAGCTGTTTTTT. It translates to CATKREVDRDGELFF.

This clonotype was recorded many times. The chain links TRBV10-3 to TRBJ1-2, with 7 bases lining up with TRBD1. V shed 2 bases and J 5 bases; nucleotides not matched to a gene: 5. This CDR3 has 14 residues. The germline gives CDR1 ENHRY, CDR2 SYGVKD. The CDR3 protein is CAISERGTVYGYTF. As DNA, the CDR3 is TGTGCCATCAGTGAGCGGGGGACAGTGTATGGCTACACCTTC.

This clonotype came up many times. The rearrangement uses TRBV12-3 or TRBV12-4 and TRBJ1-3; D is unresolved. Trimming left V 4 bases short and J 4 bases short, with 11 bases between. There are 14 residues in the CDR3. The chain's CDR3 is CASSSGTRGNTIYF. For the CDR3, the DNA is TGTGCCAGCAGTTCCGGAACCCGGGGAAACACCATATATTTT.